This T cell receptor beta chain appears in the sequencing data of a study of human T cells and chemical hapten exposure. Study information: On around 2 cm by around 2 cm of upper inner arm skin, sensitization was performed with 2% DPC. The patients, most of them female, presented with alopecia areata, totalis or universalis. Across samples, TCR yields varied, mostly owing to small differences in pooled library volumes.

In the source study's methods: A typical sample had 75,000 to 100,000 TCRs, with about 23,224 to 750,000 overall. MiXCR was run by TCRdb on the RACE reads, yielding one entry per CDR3 protein. For this entry, the V and J calls and clone size follow TCRdb and not the study's own pipeline. This table holds 30,000 to 40,000 distinct CDR3 sequences, roughly 6.4% found once. Time point meaning: patch test 1, 2 weeks after DPC sensitization. This sample's treatment: therapeutic diphenylcyclopropenone sensitization with weekly scalp DPC. Total RNA extraction was carried out from unfractionated whole blood. This clonotype has more than one count but fewer than ten. This sequence originates from a woman in her twenties or thirties with alopecia areata. Some clones in this sample may be carry-over from other donors' samples. Sample: whole blood, taken in connection with sensitization to the hapten diphenylcyclopropenone (DPC).

The CDR3 is CATSRDYLWEVLQPQHF. For the CDR3, the DNA is TGTGCCACCAGCAGAGATTACTTGTGGGAGGTATTACAGCCCCAGCATTTT. The chain carries TRBV15 and TRBJ1-5; D gene ambiguous. The V and J ends lost 0 bases and 7 bases respectively, with 19 bases between them. CDR3 size: 17 residues. CDR1 LNHNV and CDR2 YYDKDF come from the germline V gene (reference sequence).